What follows are 10 T cell receptor beta chains derived from one specimen sequenced in a study of blood T cells in healthy people across ages. Alongside a J-beta primer mix, a sample-barcoded 5' primer served in a second PCR lasting roughly 7 to 11 cycles. Each CDR3 protein is one row after TCRdb ran MiXCR on the 5' RACE reads. In the table there are some 1,800,000 distinct CDR3 sequences, 35% to 50% of which are singletons. Specimen: blood. The source of these receptors is a human donor in good health.

A few counts support this clonotype. This chain links TRBV24-1 with TRBJ2-3; D not certain. The ends were cut back, 10 bases at V and 5 bases at J, with 15 bases in the middle. Per germline, CDR1 KGHDR and CDR2 SFDVKD. The CDR3 runs to 13 residues. This CDR3 is CATESVGGDTQYF. The CDR3 coding sequence is TGTGCCACAGAGAGCGTGGGTGGAGATACGCAGTATTTT.

The V call is TRBV2, the J call TRBJ2-2; unclear D gene. Germline CDR1 SNHLY, CDR2 FYNNEI. With 7 bases removed from V and 0 bases from J, the gap between germline ends came to 9 bases. This CDR3 comprises 14 residues. Here the CDR3 DNA reads TGTGCCAGCAACCCAGACGCGAACACCGGGGAGCTGTTTTTT. It codes for CASNPDANTGELFF.

Remarks on this clonotype: Compared with germline, one end of the junction differs, possibly owing to a read error. The chain couples TRBV6-5 to TRBJ1-4, with TRBD1 as a possible D gene (6 bases). The V gene's germline CDR1 is MNHEY and CDR2 SVGAGI. This CDR3 spans 15 amino acids. This CDR3 is CASTYREGAGEKLFF. Written as DNA, the CDR3 is TGTGCCAGCACTTACAGGGAAGGGGCTGGTGAAAAACTGTTTTTT.

The V gene is TRBV20-1, the J gene TRBJ2-7; TRBD2 aligns across 10 bases. The CDR3 spans 12 residues. CDR1 and CDR2 from the germline V gene are DFQATT and SNEGSKA (reference sequence). CDR3 in amino acids: CSLAGDRYEQYF. CDR3 sequence (DNA): TGCAGCCTAGCGGGGGACCGCTACGAGCAGTACTTC.

The rearrangement uses TRBV20-1 and TRBJ2-7; either TRBD1 or TRBD2 may fit D (5 bases each). V shed 5 bases and J shed 1 base, with 18 bases lying between them. The CDR3 totals 15 residues. The germline gives CDR1 DFQATT, CDR2 SNEGSKA (reference sequence). The CDR3 spells CSALAPGRKSYEQYF. DNA for the CDR3: TGCAGTGCTTTAGCTCCGGGACGGAAATCCTACGAGCAGTACTTC.

The V gene is TRBV29-1, the J gene TRBJ2-1; D remains unclear. V lost 0 bases and J 7 bases, leaving 7 bases between the germline ends. Germline V gives CDR1 SQVTM, CDR2 ANQGSEA. CDR3 size: 12 residues. The CDR3 loop is CSVEDNRNEQFF. CDR3 nucleotide sequence: TGCAGCGTTGAAGATAACCGAAATGAGCAGTTCTTC.

This clonotype showed up just a few times. This chain links TRBV7-9 with TRBJ2-7, with no clear D. CDR3 length equals 14 residues. V lost 5 bases to trimming and J lost 1 base, with 12 bases between them. Per the germline V gene, CDR1 is SEHNR and CDR2 is FQNEAQ (reference sequence). Here the CDR3 DNA reads TGTGCCAGCAGCGGGCGCCCAGATTCCTACGAGCAGTACTTC. This encodes CASSGRPDSYEQYF.

The chain links TRBV20-1 to TRBJ2-3; 7 nucleotides agree with TRBD2. The V gene end was trimmed by 3 bases and the J gene end by 4 bases; junction bases not matched to a gene: 10. The CDR3 totals 15 residues. CDR1 DFQATT and CDR2 SNEGSKA come from the germline V gene (reference sequence). For the CDR3, the DNA is TGCAGTGCTAGTAGTGAGCTAGCGGATGCAGATACGCAGTATTTT. Its translation is CSASSELADADTQYF.

V usage is TRBV7-2 and J usage is TRBJ2-7, with 8 bases fitting TRBD2. Germline CDR1 SGHTA, CDR2 FQGNSA. V lost 5 bases and J lost 4; bases outside the gene matches: 16. CDR3 length equals 17 residues. The CDR3 region is CASSTLLGGGPIYEQYF. The CDR3 DNA reads as TGTGCCAGCAGCACCCTACTCGGGGGGGGGCCAATATACGAGCAGTACTTC. The full variable domain, with the rest looked up from reference TRBV7-2 and TRBJ2-7, is GAGVSQSPSNKVTEKGKDVELRCDPISGHTALYWYRQSLGQGLEFLIYFQGNSAPDKSGLPSDRFSAERTGGSVSTLTIQRTQQEDSAVYLCASSTLLGGGPIYEQYFGPGTRLTVT.

The CDR3, as DNA: TGTGCCAGCAGCTTAGCGGATTCGGGCGGACTAGCAGATACGCAGTATTTT. Residues: CASSLADSGGLADTQYF. J is TRBJ2-3 and V is TRBV11-2, with 7 bases identical to TRBD2. Germline loops: CDR1 SGHAT, CDR2 FQNNGV. This CDR3 is 17 amino acids long. With V trimmed by 1 base and J by 4 bases, 11 bases remained unmatched.